Below are 20 T cell receptor beta chains sequenced from a single sample in a study. TCRdb ran MiXCR on the RT-PCR reads and lists one entry per CDR3 protein. The table has about 680,000 distinct CDR3 sequences, 12% to 15% seen once. Sequences were obtained from memory CD4+ T cells from blood. These receptors were obtained from a female donor in good health, serving as a healthy control.

This sequence joins TRBV14 and TRBJ2-3; D not resolved. V dropped 1 base and J dropped 10 bases, with 12 bases sitting between them. The CDR3 has 13 residues. Germline V gene data show CDR1 as SGHDN and CDR2 as FVKESK. The CDR3 nucleotides read TGTGCCAGCAGCCAAGTCGTAACAGAGGCGCAGTATTTT. Amino acids: CASSQVVTEAQYF.

The table lists this clonotype with a few counts. The rearrangement links TRBV20-1 to TRBJ2-3, with 9 bases that match TRBD1. V dropped 6 bases and J dropped 7; count of bases not matched to a gene: 8. The germline gives CDR1 DFQATT, CDR2 SNEGSKA (reference sequence). CDR3 length equals 13 residues. CDR3 in amino acids: CSAPGQGSHTQYF. CDR3 DNA: TGCAGTGCCCCGGGACAGGGTTCCCATACGCAGTATTTT.

As for this clonotype: A much larger clone lies one base from this, so it may be a read error. The V and J genes are TRBV5-1 and TRBJ2-1, with TRBD2 matching 9 bases. The CDR3 spans 15 residues. Germline CDR1 and CDR2: SGHRS and YFSETQ. CDR3 region: CASRRSAGGVDEQLF. Here the CDR3 DNA reads TGCGCCAGCAGACGTTCGGCGGGAGGGGTAGATGAGCAGTTATTC. Together with reference TRBV5-1 and TRBJ2-1, the CDR3 gives the full variable domain: KAGVTQTPRYLIKTRGQQVTLSCSPISGHRSVSWYQQTPGQGLQFLFEYFSETQRNKGNFPGRFSGRQFSNSRSEMNVSTLELGDSALYLCASRRSAGGVDEQLFGPGTRLTVL.

This chain connects TRBV6-1 to TRBJ1-2, with D unclear. The CDR3 has 12 amino acids. V dropped 1 base and J dropped 3 bases, with 3 bases sitting between them. CDR1 is MNHNS, CDR2 SASEGT, per germline. The CDR3 region is CASSEGHYGYTF. CDR3 DNA sequence: TGTGCCAGCAGTGAAGGGCACTATGGCTACACCTTC.

This clonotype was recorded at least ten times. This chain uses TRBV5-5 with TRBJ2-7; perhaps TRBD2 as D (7 bases). Looked up from germline, CDR1 is SGHKS and CDR2 is YYEKEE (reference sequence). The CDR3 contains 18 residues. V was shortened by 3 bases and J by 3 bases, with 25 bases between the two germline ends. CDR3 protein: CASSSTGGIVPSGYEQYF. The CDR3 nucleotides are TGTGCCAGCAGCTCGACGGGGGGCATCGTTCCTAGCGGCTACGAGCAGTACTTC.

CDR3 in amino acids: CASSQAGGTEAFF. The CDR3 nucleotides are TGTGCCAGCAGCCAAGCAGGAGGGACTGAAGCTTTCTTT. The V gene is TRBV3-1, the J gene TRBJ1-1; D gene ambiguous. Germline CDR1 reads LGHDT; CDR2 reads YNNKEL (reference sequence). Trimming removed 1 base at V and 5 bases at J, with 8 bases between. This CDR3 spans 13 amino acids.

The chain couples TRBV7-2 to TRBJ2-2, with D uncertain. Between the trimmed V and J ends, which lost 7 bases and 0 bases, there was a span of 6 bases. There are 13 residues in the CDR3. Germline values: CDR1 SGHTA, CDR2 FQGNSA. The DNA of the CDR3 is TGTGCCAGCACGGCGTCGAACACCGGGGAGCTGTTTTTT. This gives the protein CASTASNTGELFF.

The gene calls are TRBV20-1 and TRBJ2-1; 7 bases fit TRBD1. The CDR3 sequence is 15 residues long. The J segment lost 8 bases and the V segment lost 6 bases, leaving 16 bases of the junction unmatched. Germline values: CDR1 DFQATT, CDR2 SNEGSKA (reference sequence). The CDR3 is CSAPRPDRVSDEQFF. As DNA, the CDR3 is TGCAGTGCCCCTAGGCCCGACAGGGTTTCGGATGAGCAGTTCTTC.

The V call is TRBV30, the J call TRBJ1-1; unclear D gene. The V and J ends lost 4 bases and 9 bases respectively, with 15 bases between them. Per the germline V gene, CDR1 is GTSNPN and CDR2 is SVGIG (reference sequence). This CDR3 is 12 amino acids long. This CDR3 reads CAWNPRTEKAFF. The DNA for the CDR3 is TGTGCCTGGAATCCCCGGACGGAAAAAGCTTTCTTT.

This clonotype was seen repeatedly, ten times or more. In nucleotides, the CDR3 is TGTGCCAGCGGCGGGGGGAGGGGGGCTTATGGCTACACCTTC. Amino acids: CASGGGRGAYGYTF. The chain combines TRBV27 with TRBJ1-2, with D tentatively TRBD1 (6 bases). This CDR3 region has 14 residues. Germline values: CDR1 MNHEY, CDR2 SMNVEV (reference sequence). V lost 8 bases, J lost 5 bases, and 18 bases lay in between.

This chain links TRBV9 with TRBJ1-6; D is ambiguous. This CDR3 comprises 13 residues. Germline CDR1 is SGDLS and CDR2 is YYNGEE. Between the trimmed V and J ends, which lost 0 bases and 9 bases, there was a span of 7 bases. The DNA of the CDR3 is TGTGCCAGCAGCGTAGAAAGAGGTTCACCCCTCCACTTT. Protein sequence: CASSVERGSPLHF.

The CDR3 DNA reads as TGCAGTGCCCACGGACGGGGTTACGAGCAGTACTTC. It specifies CSAHGRGYEQYF. The chain couples TRBV20-1 to TRBJ2-7; a possible D gene is TRBD2 (5 bases). CDR1 is DFQATT and CDR2 is SNEGSKA in the germline V gene (reference sequence). V was shortened by 6 bases and J by 4 bases, with 13 bases between the two germline ends. The CDR3 runs to 12 residues.

Ten or more counts support this clonotype. The chain links TRBV20-1 to TRBJ2-1, with TRBD2 matching over 8 bases. The CDR3 consists of 12 residues. The germline gives CDR1 DFQATT, CDR2 SNEGSKA (reference sequence). After removal of 7 bases from V and 3 bases from J, the junction contained 2 bases not matched to a gene. The CDR3: CSELADYNEQFF. The CDR3 bases are TGCAGTGAACTAGCGGACTACAATGAGCAGTTCTTC.

This clonotype was seen a few times. The V call is TRBV20-1, the J call TRBJ1-5; D may be TRBD1 (5 bases). CDR3 length: 14 amino acids. Trimming removed 5 bases from V and 6 bases from J, with 17 bases in between. The germline V gene encodes CDR1 DFQATT and CDR2 SNEGSKA (reference sequence). The CDR3 spells CSAHAGSAFQPQHF. CDR3 DNA sequence: TGCAGTGCTCATGCAGGGAGTGCCTTTCAGCCCCAGCATTTT.

This clonotype was counted ten times or more. The CDR3 is CASSLGGTTYNEQFF. DNA of the CDR3: TGCGCCAGCAGCTTAGGGGGTACGACCTACAATGAGCAGTTCTTC. This rearrangement joins TRBV5-1 to TRBJ2-1; tentatively, D is TRBD1 (6 bases). CDR3 length equals 15 residues. The germline CDR1 and CDR2 sequences are SGHRS and YFSETQ. The V end was cut by 2 bases, the J end by 2 bases, with 11 bases between.

This chain joins TRBV6-2 or TRBV6-3 and TRBJ1-1; D is possibly TRBD1 (5 bases). The length of the CDR3 is 15 residues. Trimming removed 5 bases at V and 4 bases at J, with 17 bases between. The germline gives CDR1 MNHEY, CDR2 SVGEGT. CDR3 sequence reads: CASSMGGSLGTEAFF. The DNA of the CDR3 is TGTGCCAGCAGTATGGGGGGGTCGCTTGGCACTGAAGCTTTCTTT.

This clonotype has just a few counts. The chain recombines TRBV19 with TRBJ1-2; weak D call: TRBD1 (6 bases). Germline values: CDR1 LNHDA, CDR2 SQIVND (reference sequence). The CDR3 has 15 amino acids. Trimming shortened V by 5 bases and J by 4 bases, and 17 bases separated the two germline ends. CDR3 in DNA: TGTGCCAGTAGTCCCCGACAGGACGGTGTCTATGGCTACACCTTC. Its translation is CASSPRQDGVYGYTF.

V is TRBV11-1 and J is TRBJ2-7; D may correspond to TRBD1 or TRBD2 (5 bases each). V was pared by 1 base and J by 0 bases, with 10 bases between. This CDR3 has 15 amino acids. Per the germline V gene, CDR1 is SGHAT and CDR2 is FQDESV (reference sequence). CDR3 region: CASSLGRESSYEQYF. DNA of the CDR3: TGTGCCAGCAGCTTAGGCAGGGAGTCCTCCTACGAGCAGTACTTC.

The chain has TRBV4-3 and TRBJ2-3; TRBD2 matches at 9 bases. Germline trimming cut 0 bases from V and 10 bases from J; bases unmatched to any gene: 8. Per the germline V gene, CDR1 is LGHNA and CDR2 is YSLEER. The CDR3 has 15 amino acids. The CDR3 nucleotides read TGCGCCAGCAGCCAAGATTTACGGCGGGAGGGCGCGCAGTATTTT. Amino acid sequence: CASSQDLRREGAQYF.

The chain is built from TRBV7-9 and TRBJ2-5; D call uncertain. Trimming pared 2 bases from V and 1 base from J, leaving 8 bases between. CDR3 length equals 14 residues. CDR1 and CDR2 from the germline V gene are SEHNR and FQNEAQ (reference sequence). CDR3 residues: CASSLPSAQETQYF. CDR3 in DNA: TGTGCCAGCAGCTTACCCTCGGCCCAAGAGACCCAGTACTTC.